This T cell receptor (beta chain) emerged from a study of T cell responses to AZD1222 COVID-19 vaccine. Findings and limits, study-wide: In the spike-specific TCR repertoire, nearly half reportedly target unmutated variant regions.

It was second doses at about 4 or about 12 weeks that were pooled. Regarding this clone: Its antigen remains unidentified.

Method: immunoSEQ multiplex PCR; TCRdb's copy keeps in-frame clones and lacks some. The sample shows tens of thousands of clones, around 85% of them seen only once. The CDR3 sequence is 13 residues long. Germline-derived CDR1 and CDR2 are SQVTM and ANQGSEA. Deletions cut 5 bases from V and 0 bases from J, with 10 bases between. This clonotype was obtained from an adult who received the AZD1222 COVID-19 vaccine. Sequencing used peripheral blood, obtained 28 days after the second AZD1222 dose. The chain carries TRBV29-1 and TRBJ1-2; D uncertain. CDR3 protein: CSVIPLANYGYTF. DNA for the CDR3: TGCAGCGTTATCCCCTTAGCTAACTATGGCTACACCTTC.